This entry concerns a single T cell receptor (beta chain). This CDR3 contains 13 residues. The V gene's germline CDR1 is LNHDA and CDR2 SQIVND (reference sequence). Trimming removed 5 bases from V and 4 bases from J, with 11 bases in between. This record belongs to a study of T cell changes during pregnancy in multiple sclerosis. Repertoires were generated with immunoSEQ multiplex PCR, while TCRdb's copy carries only in-frame clones and drops some. The data show 50,000 to 65,000 clones, with approximately 91% seen just once and 1% to 1.5% held by the top ten. The chain joins TRBV19 to TRBJ1-2; weak D call: TRBD1 (6 bases). This sample comprised peripheral blood, obtained in the second trimester of pregnancy. The TCR sequence derives from a female donor with multiple sclerosis, enrolled in a pregnancy study. CDR3 nucleotides: TGTGCCAGTAGTCTGGGGGCACGCTATGGCTACACCTTC. Residues: CASSLGARYGYTF.